This T cell receptor beta chain was sequenced for a study of blood T cell repertoires in COVID-19. Across the study: The origin of the acute and convalescent COVID-19 samples was the United States, Italy and Spain. From T cells, B-cell-depleted T cells, or PBMCs came the material, which was cDNA or gDNA.

Trimming removed 4 bases from V and 0 bases from J, with 6 bases in between. This CDR3 is built from 13 residues. In germline, CDR1 is MDHEN, CDR2 SYDVKM. Methods used by the authors: It was from reference gene primer amplification that nucleated cell counts were estimated. Clones were sequenced by immunoSEQ multiplex PCR, and TCRdb holds only the in-frame ones, with some missing. That table is the source of V, J and clone size, and D and trimming were worked out from the DNA. The profile covers 55,000 to 65,000 clones, with around 91% appearing a single time and around 9.4% taken by the ten largest.

Sequenced: peripheral blood. The receptor's source is a human donor in a cohort sampled during active COVID-19. The gene calls are TRBV28 and TRBJ1-2; D gene unclear. CDR3 DNA sequence: TGTGCCAGCAGTTCCACATCTAACTATGGCTACACCTTC. Amino acid sequence: CASSSTSNYGYTF.